This record concerns one T cell receptor (beta chain) sequence. There is no known antigen for this receptor. No base-level quality is on record; no much larger clone is a single base apart. In the ophthalmopathy patients, disease was moderately to severely active, with a Clinical Activity Score of 3 or more, a NOSPECS grade of 4 or more, and a duration of less than 3 months. The study excluded patients with uncontrolled infections, other autoimmune diseases, pregnancy or lactation. Diagnoses were based on clinical symptoms, serum thyroxine and TRAb, thyroid ultrasound and orbital computed tomography. PBMCs were separated from under 12 ml of fresh peripheral blood using Ficoll-Paque density gradient centrifugation. Trizol reagent was used to extract total RNA, and RNA quality was then checked on an Agilent 2100 Bioanalyzer. The record originates from a study of T cells in Graves' hyperthyroidism and ophthalmopathy (dated by TCRdb to 2018 to 2020). About the full investigation: Peripheral blood samples were taken at the time of initial diagnosis, prior to any treatment. After blood sampling, hyperthyroidism patients were treated with methimazole at a starting dose of 30 mg daily, and ophthalmopathy patients were treated with high-dose intravenous methylprednisolone. The paper describes TCR Vbeta CDR3 sequencing of fewer than 150 peripheral blood samples, made up of 43 ophthalmopathy patients, 70 to 75 hyperthyroidism patients and 17 progressor patients. Prospective prediction of ophthalmopathy was tested in an independent validation cohort consisting of about 19 hyperthyroidism patients and 17 patients who later progressed to ophthalmopathy. Thyroid tissue and blood T-cell repertoires from six or seven Graves' hyperthyroidism patients were also compared in the study. The 80 to 100 discovery patients were randomly divided into training and test sets at a 7:3 ratio. TCR V-J signatures able to tell the groups apart were searched for in a discovery cohort of approximately 95 patients, of whom roughly 42 had Graves' ophthalmopathy and about 55 had stable Graves' hyperthyroidism. The full study reports these points: In validation, progression to ophthalmopathy was predicted by the model with 55% to 71% sensitivity and around 76% specificity, a median of approximately 6.5 months before onset. Ophthalmopathy was separated from stable hyperthyroidism by a 13 V-J signature model, with about 86% sensitivity and approximately 84% specificity obtained in cross-validation and 80%/75% obtained in testing. No statistical method was used to fix the sample size in advance, and group allocation was not hidden from the investigators. Blood samples also contained most of the expanded thyroid clonotypes (frequency above 0.001), which suggests that blood repertoires may reflect thyroid immune responses.

The TCR beta CDR3 regions were amplified from RNA transcripts. A first-round RT-PCR of the TCR CDR3 used the HTBI primer set with the Qiagen OneStep RT-PCR kit. Libraries were constructed in a second round of multiplex PCR, after which size selection and purification were performed. Paired-end sequencing of the libraries was performed with 100 bp reads on an Illumina HiSeq2000. On the study's bioinformatics: SOAPnuke was used to process the raw data, with reads discarded if the reads contained adapters or uncalled bases, had a mean Phred below 15, or lacked an exact constant-primer or identifier match. High-quality paired reads were merged with COPE v1.2.5, and unique nucleotide sequences were defined as clonotypes. MiTCR v1.1 was used to align the clonotypes against IMGT TRBV, TRBD and TRBJ reference segments. Only V-J combinations with frequency above 0.0001, covering about 99% of repertoires, were analysed. The TCS score was defined as F50 (clonal expansion) divided by E x V (chaos), with BLOSUM62-based TCRdist calculated between CDR3 peptides within each V-J. Welch's t-statistics and random forest reduced 500 to 650 V-J features to under 15, which were used in a naive Bayes classifier (R e1071). TCRdb reanalyzed the raw reads on its own, using fastp at Q25 for trimming and MiXCR for clone calling, and kept in-frame beta chains. Rows are unified per CDR3 protein, each entry keeping the most common DNA and genes. The V and J calls here are based on TCRdb, not the publication. The sample yields 500,000 or so distinct CDR3 sequences; roughly 16% were counted once. Together, the top ten hold 25% to 30% of the sample.

Germline trimming: 0 bases from V, 4 bases from J; junction bases outside gene matches: 4. As encoded in the germline V gene, CDR1 is SGDLS while CDR2 is YYNGEE. From the cysteine through the phenylalanine, the CDR3 covers 16 amino acids. Only the CDR3 portion is preserved as DNA: 48 bases, with reading frame beginning at the first base. The TCR originated in a woman younger than 45 with Graves' ophthalmopathy. Sequencing was done on a sample of blood. This receptor chain uses TRBV9 and TRBJ2-3, with TRBD2 matching 11 junction bases. CDR3 sequence: CASSVGGSGGADTQYF. The nucleotide sequence is given as TGTGCCAGCAGCGTAGGAGGTAGCGGGGGGGCAGATACGCAGTATTTT. Reference TRBV9 and TRBJ2-3 proteins supply the regions before and after the CDR3; the full variable domain is: DSGVTQTPKHLITATGQRVTLRCSPRSGDLSVYWYQQSLDQGLQFLIQYYNGEERAKGNILERFSAQQFPDLHSELNLSSLELGDSALYFCASSVGGSGGADTQYFGPGTRLTVL.